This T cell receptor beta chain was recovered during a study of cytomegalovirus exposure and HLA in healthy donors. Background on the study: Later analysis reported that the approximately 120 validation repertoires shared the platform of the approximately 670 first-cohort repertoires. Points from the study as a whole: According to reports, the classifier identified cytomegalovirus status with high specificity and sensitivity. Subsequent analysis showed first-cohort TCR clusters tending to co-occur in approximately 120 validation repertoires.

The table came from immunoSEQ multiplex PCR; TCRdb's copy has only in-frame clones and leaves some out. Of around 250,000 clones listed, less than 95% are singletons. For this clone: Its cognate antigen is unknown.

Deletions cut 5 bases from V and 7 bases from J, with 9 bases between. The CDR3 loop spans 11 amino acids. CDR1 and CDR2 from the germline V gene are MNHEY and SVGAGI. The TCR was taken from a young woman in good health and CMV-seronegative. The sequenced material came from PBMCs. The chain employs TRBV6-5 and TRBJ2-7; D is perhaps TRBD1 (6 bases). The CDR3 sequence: CASSAGQEQYF. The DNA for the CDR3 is TGTGCCAGCAGTGCTGGACAGGAGCAGTACTTC.